A single sample gave rise to the 21 T cell receptor beta chains below, sequenced in a study of T cell repertoires in ileal Crohn's disease. Time point of the sample: neoterminal ileum biopsy at postoperative endoscopy, about 6 months after surgery. Here immunoSEQ multiplex PCR was the method, and the copy in TCRdb shows in-frame clones only, minus some. The data hold more than 50,000 clones, with around nine tenths observed a single time. The sequencing input was ileal tissue. The receptor set was obtained from an adult with Crohn's disease.

The V gene is TRBV6-6, the J gene TRBJ2-5; no definite D call. The V and J ends lost 4 bases and 5 bases respectively, with 17 bases between them. The CDR3 consists of 15 residues. Germline CDR1 and CDR2: MNHNY and SVGAGI (reference sequence). The CDR3 DNA follows: TGTGCCAGCAGTTTGTCAAGTTTACAGTTGGAGACCCAGTACTTC. Translation: CASSLSSLQLETQYF.

The chain combines TRBV4-2 with TRBJ2-1; TRBD1 aligns across 9 bases. CDR1 LGHNA and CDR2 YNFKEQ come from the germline V gene. With V trimmed by 0 bases and J by 4 bases, 4 bases remained unmatched. The CDR3 is 16 amino acids. The CDR3 sequence is CASSQELDRGYNEQFF. For the CDR3, the DNA is TGTGCCAGCAGCCAAGAGTTGGACAGGGGTTACAATGAGCAGTTCTTC.

The chain links TRBV4-1 to TRBJ2-3; no clear D gene. Trimming took off 0 bases at V and 0 bases at J, with 16 bases between the two ends. The CDR3 extends over 18 amino acids. In germline, CDR1 is MGHRA, CDR2 YSYEKL. CDR3 nucleotide sequence: TGCGCCAGCAGCCAAGACACGTTAGTACAGATGAGCACAGATACGCAGTATTTT. This translates into CASSQDTLVQMSTDTQYF.

V gene TRBV5-1 combines with J gene TRBJ2-7; TRBD2 is a possible D gene (5 bases). Per germline, CDR1 SGHRS and CDR2 YFSETQ. The germline V and J ends were trimmed by 2 bases and 6 bases, with 12 bases remaining between them. The CDR3 loop spans 13 amino acids. CDR3 sequence reads: CASSLEGSGEQYV. CDR3 sequence (DNA): TGCGCCAGCAGCTTAGAAGGGAGTGGCGAGCAGTACGTC.

V gene TRBV19 combines with J gene TRBJ2-2; 10 nucleotides agree with TRBD2. Germline values: CDR1 LNHDA, CDR2 SQIVND (reference sequence). The V gene end was trimmed by 5 bases and the J gene end by 4 bases; junction bases not matched to a gene: 4. The length of the CDR3 is 15 residues. The DNA for the CDR3 is TGTGCCAGTAGTTTCGAGCGGGGGGGCACCGGGGAGCTGTTTTTT. Translation gives CASSFERGGTGELFF.

The rearrangement links TRBV27 to TRBJ1-2, with 11 bases that match TRBD1. Per the germline V gene, CDR1 is MNHEY and CDR2 is SMNVEV (reference sequence). The junction had 7 bases not matched to a gene; V was cut back by 7 bases and J by 3 bases. The CDR3 loop spans 15 amino acids. Written as DNA, the CDR3 is TGTGCCAGCACCAACCGGGACAGGGGGGACTATGGCTACACCTTC. Its protein product is CASTNRDRGDYGYTF.

The chain uses TRBV6-5 and TRBJ1-2; 7 nucleotides agree with TRBD1. This CDR3 has 14 residues. Trimming at V came to 6 bases and at J to 7 bases, leaving 11 bases not matched to a gene. CDR1 and CDR2 (germline): MNHEY, SVGAGI. CDR3 in DNA: TGTGCCAGCAGCCCCGAGACAGGGTGGGGTGGCTACACCTTC. This encodes CASSPETGWGGYTF.

The chain recombines TRBV6-1 with TRBJ2-7; 9 bases are a match to TRBD1. V lost 6 bases, J lost 3 bases, and 6 bases stayed unmatched. This CDR3 has 14 amino acids. Germline assignment: CDR1 MNHNS and CDR2 SASEGT. This CDR3 reads CASSQGQGFYEQYF. The CDR3 DNA follows: TGTGCCAGCAGCCAGGGACAGGGATTCTACGAGCAGTACTTC.

The J gene is TRBJ1-5, the V gene TRBV5-1, with D maybe TRBD1 (6 bases). The V gene's germline CDR1 is SGHRS and CDR2 YFSETQ. The CDR3 covers 16 residues. V lost 0 bases, J lost 5 bases, and 15 bases lay in between. In DNA form, the CDR3 reads TGCGCCAGCAGCTTGGGTTCGCCAGGGGCGGATCAGCCCCAGCATTTT. Protein: CASSLGSPGADQPQHF.

V gene TRBV4-3 combines with J gene TRBJ1-4; D perhaps matches TRBD1 (6 bases). Germline V gene sequence: CDR1 LGHNA, CDR2 YSLEER. This CDR3 comprises 15 residues. The V end was cut by 1 base, the J end by 5 bases, with 11 bases between. For the CDR3, the DNA is TGCGCCAGCAGCCAAGGGACAGCCTTAAATGAAAAACTGTTTTTT. It encodes CASSQGTALNEKLFF.

The rearrangement uses TRBV15 and TRBJ1-5, with TRBD1 as a possible D gene (6 bases). V lost 5 bases to trimming and J lost 7 bases, with 12 bases between them. Germline lookup yields CDR1 LNHNV and CDR2 YYDKDF (reference sequence). There are 13 residues in the CDR3. The CDR3 DNA reads as TGTGCCACCAGCGGCAGGGGAAGCCAGCCCCAGCATTTT. Translation: CATSGRGSQPQHF.

V is TRBV28 and J is TRBJ1-2, with 7 nucleotides matching TRBD1. Per germline, CDR1 MDHEN and CDR2 SYDVKM. The V segment lost 4 bases and the J segment 5 bases; nucleotides outside the gene matches: 4. CDR3 size: 13 residues. Written as DNA, the CDR3 is TGTGCCAGCAGTTGGCGACAGGGTTATGGCTACACCTTC. Translation: CASSWRQGYGYTF.

This chain uses TRBV7-3 with TRBJ2-1; tentatively, D is TRBD2 (6 bases). V lost 2 bases and J 9 bases, leaving 17 bases between the germline ends. This CDR3 is built from 15 residues. CDR1 SGHTA and CDR2 FQGTGA come from the germline V gene. The chain's CDR3 is CASSLVLGGPGEQFF. The CDR3, as DNA: TGTGCCAGCAGCTTAGTTTTAGGAGGGCCCGGTGAGCAGTTCTTC.

This clone is a singleton in its sample. This chain links TRBV2 with TRBJ1-1; the match to TRBD1 covers 8 bases. CDR3 length: 14 residues. Germline lookup yields CDR1 SNHLY and CDR2 FYNNEI. J gave up 6 bases and V 2 bases, and 5 bases lay outside the gene matches. Here the CDR3 reads CASSESAGGSEAFF. As DNA, the CDR3 is TGTGCCAGCAGTGAATCGGCAGGGGGCTCTGAAGCTTTCTTT.

The J gene is TRBJ1-2, the V gene TRBV5-4; no definite D call. The CDR3 length is 16 residues. Germline V gives CDR1 SGHNT, CDR2 YYREEE (reference sequence). With 7 bases removed from V and 0 bases from J, the gap between germline ends came to 19 bases. The CDR3 spells CASVNWGGGANYGYTF. The CDR3 DNA follows: TGTGCCAGCGTTAACTGGGGAGGAGGAGCTAACTATGGCTACACCTTC.

This clone was seen just once. The V and J genes are TRBV19 and TRBJ2-5; 13 nucleotides match TRBD2. The CDR3 length is 17 residues. Trimming cost V 5 bases and J 2 bases; bases outside gene matches: 8. Germline V gene data show CDR1 as LNHDA and CDR2 as SQIVND (reference sequence). This CDR3 reads CASSLARGLAGQETQYF. DNA of the CDR3: TGTGCCAGTAGTTTGGCTCGGGGACTAGCGGGGCAAGAGACCCAGTACTTC.

CDR3: CASSVDPSGASEQFF. The CDR3 coding sequence is TGTGCCAGCAGCGTAGATCCTAGCGGGGCAAGTGAGCAGTTCTTC. J is TRBJ2-1 and V is TRBV9, with 9 bases aligning to TRBD2. With 0 bases clipped from V and 9 bases from J, the junction kept 7 bases outside the gene matches. In germline, CDR1 is SGDLS, CDR2 YYNGEE. This CDR3 contains 15 residues.

The chain employs TRBV28 and TRBJ1-2, with D perhaps TRBD1 (5 bases). This CDR3 region has 15 residues. Trimming cost V 4 bases and J 4 bases, with 16 bases left between them. Germline values: CDR1 MDHEN, CDR2 SYDVKM. The CDR3 nucleotides read TGTGCCAGCAGTTACAGGCGGGGTGTCGTCTATGGCTACACCTTC. Residues: CASSYRRGVVYGYTF.

The chain couples TRBV18 to TRBJ2-2; D perhaps matches TRBD1 (6 bases). V was clipped by 1 base and J by 3 bases, with 9 bases between them. The germline V gene encodes CDR1 KGHSH and CDR2 LQKENI. The CDR3 has 15 residues. The DNA for the CDR3 is TGTGCCAGCTCACCACGGACAGCCGACACCGGGGAGCTGTTTTTT. Protein: CASSPRTADTGELFF.

The rearrangement uses TRBV4-1 and TRBJ1-5; TRBD1 matches at 9 bases. Losses at the gene ends were 2 bases for V and 2 bases for J; bases not matched to a gene: 4. The CDR3 contains 16 residues. Germline values: CDR1 MGHRA, CDR2 YSYEKL. CDR3 sequence reads: CASSQLTGGGNQPQHF. For the CDR3, the DNA is TGCGCCAGCAGCCAACTCACAGGGGGCGGCAATCAGCCCCAGCATTTT.

The gene calls are TRBV4-1 and TRBJ2-7; 7 positions match TRBD2. Germline values: CDR1 MGHRA, CDR2 YSYEKL. This CDR3 has 15 residues. V lost 5 bases and J lost 7; bases outside the gene matches: 14. The CDR3 coding sequence is TGCGCCAGCAGCTTACGGGGGGACGTCCCAGGGGAGCAGTACGTC. As protein: CASSLRGDVPGEQYV.